A selection of T cell receptor beta chains follows, all from one sample in a study of cytomegalovirus exposure and HLA in healthy donors. Only in-frame clones appear in the TCRdb table, and some are missing; sequencing was by immunoSEQ multiplex PCR. This repertoire includes 85,000 to 110,000 clones. Sequencing was done on a sample of PBMCs. These receptors all stem from a man aged 40-49 years in good health and CMV-seronegative. Both conserved end residues are part of each CDR3. Each record gives: D gene, V gene, J gene, CDR3 DNA, CDR3 protein. A D gene is named only where the DNA matches it firmly.

TRBD1	TRBV6-5	TRBJ1-2	TGTGCCAGCACCCCAGGGACAGGGGGCTTTGGCTACACCTTC	CASTPGTGGFGYTF
TRBD2	TRBV7-8	TRBJ2-1	TGTGCCAGCAGCTTAGCAGTGAAACTAGCGGCCTACAATGAGCAGTTCTTC	CASSLAVKLAAYNEQFF
NA	TRBV7-2	TRBJ2-1	TGTGCCAGCAGCTTCTCAGATCTAGGTGAGCAGTTCTTC	CASSFSDLGEQFF
TRBD1	TRBV5-1	TRBJ2-7	TGCGCCAGCAGCCCATGGACAGGGTCGGGCTACGAGCAGTACTTC	CASSPWTGSGYEQYF
NA	TRBV29-1	TRBJ1-1	TGCAGCGTTGCAGGGGACGCTTTCTTT	CSVAGDAFF
TRBD2	TRBV18	TRBJ2-7	TGTGCCAGCTCACCATCTAGCGGGGGGACCAGCTCCTACGAGCAGTACTTC	CASSPSSGGTSSYEQYF
NA	TRBV7-2	TRBJ2-3	TGTGCCAGCAGCCGACTAGAAGATACGCAGTATTTT	CASSRLEDTQYF
NA	TRBV18	TRBJ1-2	TGTGCCAGCTCACCACAGACAGGTATTAACTATGGCTACACCTTC	CASSPQTGINYGYTF
NA	TRBV28	TRBJ1-5	TGTGCCAGCAGTCAAGCCCACGAGCAGCCCCAGCATTTT	CASSQAHEQPQHF
NA	TRBV7-2	TRBJ2-7	TGTGCCAGCAGCTCTGGGGGAGGGCAGTACTTC	CASSSGGGQYF
TRBD2	TRBV28	TRBJ2-2	TGTGCCAGCAGTTTTGGTGCGGGGGGCCGGCCTTACACCGGGGAGCTGTTTTTT	CASSFGAGGRPYTGELFF
TRBD1	TRBV27	TRBJ1-4	TGTGCCAGCAGGAAGGGGGCAACCTCGGTTGCAACTAATGAAAAACTGTTTTTT	CASRKGATSVATNEKLFF
TRBD2	TRBV6-5	TRBJ2-1	TGTGCCAGCGGGCGGGGGGGCAGAAATGAGCAGTTCTTC	CASGRGGRNEQFF
NA	TRBV10-1	TRBJ2-7	TGCGCCAGCAGTGATTCCGGGACACCCTCCTACGAGCAGTACTTC	CASSDSGTPSYEQYF
NA	TRBV27	TRBJ2-2	TGTGCCAGCAGGCCATCTGGCCAGCGAAGCGGGGAGCTGTTTTTT	CASRPSGQRSGELFF
NA	TRBV4-3	TRBJ1-6	TGCGCCAGCAGCCAAGGAGTGCACAGGGCTAATTCACCCCTCCACTTT	CASSQGVHRANSPLHF
NA	TRBV10-2	TRBJ2-7	TGCGCCAGCAGTGTCTCCACTATATTCTACGAGCAGTACTTC	CASSVSTIFYEQYF
NA	TRBV25-1	TRBJ1-2	TGTGCCAGCACCACGGGGGGGGTGGAAGGCTACACCTTC	CASTTGGVEGYTF
TRBD1	TRBV5-1	TRBJ1-1	TGCGCCAGCAGCAGACCGGGACAGCAGAACACTGAAGCTTTCTTT	CASSRPGQQNTEAFF
NA	TRBV6-1	TRBJ1-1	TGTGCCAGCACCGATCTGCGGCCTATGAACACTGAAGCTTTCTTT	CASTDLRPMNTEAFF
NA	TRBV19	TRBJ1-1	TGTGCCAGTAGTCCCCAAGGTAAGGGGCTGAACACTGAAGCTTTCTTT	CASSPQGKGLNTEAFF
NA	TRBV28	TRBJ1-4	TGTGCCAGCAGTTCTCACAGCCCAGGGACTAATGAAAAACTGTTTTTT	CASSSHSPGTNEKLFF
NA	TRBV28	TRBJ1-4	TGTGCCAGCAGCGTCACAGGGTATAATGAAAAACTGTTTTTT	CASSVTGYNEKLFF
NA	TRBV10-3	TRBJ2-7	TGTGCCATCAGTGAGCATTACGAGCAGTACTTC	CAISEHYEQYF
TRBD2	TRBV5-4	TRBJ2-1	TGTGCCAGCAGTTTTAGCGGGGGGACCTCCTACAATGAGCAGTTCTTC	CASSFSGGTSYNEQFF
TRBD1	TRBV18	TRBJ2-1	TGTGCCAGCTCAAACCGGGACAGGGGTCTCTTC	CASSNRDRGLF
NA	TRBV10-3	TRBJ2-7	TGTGCCATCAGTGAGGTAGGGGTGGTTGAGCAGTACTTC	CAISEVGVVEQYF
NA	TRBV20-1	TRBJ1-2	TGCAGTGCTAGAGTACCTCGGGGCTACACCTTC	CSARVPRGYTF
TRBD1	TRBV20-1	TRBJ1-1	TGCAGTGCTGGACAGGGCCCTGAAGCTTTCTTT	CSAGQGPEAFF
NA	TRBV19	TRBJ1-2	TGTGCCAGTAGTCCCCAACCAGGGGTTAACTATGGCTACACCTTC	CASSPQPGVNYGYTF
NA	TRBV6-5	TRBJ1-1	TGTGCCAGCAGCGTGGGACAACCGAACACTGAAGCTTTCTTT	CASSVGQPNTEAFF
TRBD1	TRBV5-4	TRBJ1-4	TGTGCCAGCAGCCCTTCCGGGACAGGGAGTGAAAAACTGTTTTTT	CASSPSGTGSEKLFF
NA	TRBV15	TRBJ2-1	TGTGCCACCAGCAGTTTCTCGGACACCTACAATGAGCAGTTCTTC	CATSSFSDTYNEQFF
TRBD1	TRBV5-1	TRBJ1-6	TGCGCCAGCAGCTTGGCGAACTTCCCGGGACAGGGAAATAATTCACCCCTCCACTTT	CASSLANFPGQGNNSPLHF
NA	TRBV5-6	TRBJ1-5	TGTGCCAGCAGCTCCGGACAGATTTTAAATCAGCCCCAGCATTTT	CASSSGQILNQPQHF
NA	TRBV5-4	TRBJ1-6	TGTGCCAGCAGCTTGGTACGGGGGGCAGTGGACTCACCCCTCCACTTT	CASSLVRGAVDSPLHF
TRBD1	TRBV6-1	TRBJ1-6	TGTGCCAGCAGAATGGGACAGTCAAATTCACCCCTCCACTTT	CASRMGQSNSPLHF
TRBD1	TRBV7-9	TRBJ2-3	TGTGCCAGCAGCCGCCGACAGGGCCCTAGCACAGATACGCAGTATTTT	CASSRRQGPSTDTQYF
TRBD2	TRBV5-8	TRBJ2-7	TGTGCCAGCAGCTTCCGGACTAGCGGGAGCTGGGTTGCCGAGCAGTACTTC	CASSFRTSGSWVAEQYF
NA	TRBV9	TRBJ2-7	TGTGCCAGCAGCGTAGGTAGGACAGACAACGAGCAGTACTTC	CASSVGRTDNEQYF
NA	TRBV6-5	TRBJ2-3	TGTGCCAGCAGTTACAACAGCCGGGACACAGATACGCAGTATTTT	CASSYNSRDTDTQYF
TRBD1	TRBV5-4	TRBJ1-1	TGTGCCAGCAGCTTGTCAGGGGGTGGTGAAGCTTTCTTT	CASSLSGGGEAFF
TRBD1	TRBV7-2	TRBJ2-3	TGTGCCAGCAGCCCACGACAGGGGTTGGCTGTAGATATGCAGTATTTT	CASSPRQGLAVDMQYF
NA	TRBV7-8	TRBJ2-5	TGTGCCAGCAGCTTAAGATACAGGGAATTGGAGACCCAGTACTTC	CASSLRYRELETQYF
TRBD1	TRBV7-9	TRBJ1-2	TGTGCCAGCAGCCGAGCCGCCGGGACAGGAAGCCCCAGGGGCTACACCTTC	CASSRAAGTGSPRGYTF
TRBD2	TRBV11-3	TRBJ2-3	TGTGCCAGCAGCCGCGAGCGGGGGTCCGATACGCAGTATTTT	CASSRERGSDTQYF
NA	TRBV7-8	TRBJ2-7	TGTGCCAGCCTAAACCCCGGGACGGGGGCCTACGAGCAGTACTTC	CASLNPGTGAYEQYF